This TCR beta chain originates from a study of CD8+ T cells in alopecia areata. Study as a whole: Treated patients were given 5 to 10 mg oral tofacitinib twice daily.

Whole-study results and caveats: Clonality exceeded that of normal scalp in lesional scalp, most notably in alopecia totalis/universalis. With one nonresponder, baseline CD8+ expansion's link to response remains uncertain.

cDNA serving as the sequencing template came from extracted, reverse transcribed RNA. Here immunoSEQ multiplex PCR was the method, and the copy in TCRdb shows in-frame clones only, minus some. Among about 180,000 clones listed, about three fifths were seen once. A remark on this clone: Antigen: not known.

CDR1 and CDR2 from the germline V gene are SGHRS and YFSETQ. This CDR3 region has 14 residues. The ends were cut back, 3 bases at V and 5 bases at J, with 14 bases in the middle. Sample treatment: oral pan-JAK inhibitor, 5-10 mg twice daily. Both CD4+ and CD8+ T cells were separated by sorting PBMCs. The sequence was obtained from a human donor with alopecia areata. The chain recombines TRBV5-1 with TRBJ1-2; a weak D match, TRBD1 (5 bases). Sample: CD4+ T cells sorted from blood, taken around week 55, from a patient treated with tofacitinib. The CDR3 sequence: CASSSEGRMYGYTF. The CDR3 DNA follows: TGCGCCAGCAGCTCCGAGGGACGGATGTATGGCTACACCTTC.